This T cell receptor beta chain was profiled in a study of T cells in Graves' hyperthyroidism and ophthalmopathy. CDR1 SGHRS and CDR2 YFSETQ come from the germline V gene. V dropped 6 bases and J dropped 1; count of bases not matched to a gene: 5. There are 14 residues in the CDR3. Regions amplified from RNA transcripts were the TCR beta CDR3 regions. TCR CDR3 underwent first-round RT-PCR with the HTBI primer set. From the multiplex PCR reads, TCRdb called clonotypes with MiXCR, one entry per CDR3 protein. Among 600,000 or so distinct CDR3 sequences listed, roughly 17% were seen once. Note on this clonotype: What it binds is not known.

Overall study results and limits: Most thyroid clonotypes with frequency above 0.001 were detected in blood.

Newly diagnosed hyperthyroidism patients aged 18 to 65 years had disease lasting under 2 months. The PBMCs were sourced from fresh peripheral blood (more than 8.5 ml). This receptor was taken from a woman in her twenties or thirties with Graves' hyperthyroidism. The sample was blood. The chain has TRBV5-1 and TRBJ1-1; 8 bases line up with TRBD1. The CDR3: CASTKGTGNTEAFF. CDR3 coding DNA: TGCGCCAGCACCAAGGGGACAGGGAACACTGAAGCTTTCTTT.